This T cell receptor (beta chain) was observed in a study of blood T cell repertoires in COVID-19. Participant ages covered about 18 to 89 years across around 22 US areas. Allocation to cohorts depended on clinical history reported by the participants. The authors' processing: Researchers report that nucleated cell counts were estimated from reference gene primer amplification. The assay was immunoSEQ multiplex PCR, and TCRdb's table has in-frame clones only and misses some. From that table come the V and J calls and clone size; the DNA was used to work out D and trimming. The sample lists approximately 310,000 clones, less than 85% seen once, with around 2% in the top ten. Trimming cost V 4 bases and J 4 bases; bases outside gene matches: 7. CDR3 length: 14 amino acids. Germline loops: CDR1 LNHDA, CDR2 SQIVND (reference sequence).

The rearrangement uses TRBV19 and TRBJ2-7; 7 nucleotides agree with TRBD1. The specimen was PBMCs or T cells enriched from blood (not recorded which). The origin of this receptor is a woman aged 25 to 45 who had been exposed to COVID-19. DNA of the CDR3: TGTGCCAGTAGTAAGACAGGGCTTGGGTACGAGCAGTACTTC. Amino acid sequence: CASSKTGLGYEQYF.